Listed here are 25 T cell receptor beta chains from one sample, sequenced in a study of spatial heterogeneity in lung cancer. TCRdb fed the 5' RACE reads into MiXCR, producing one record per CDR3 protein. Of roughly 120,000 distinct CDR3 sequences listed, 12% are singletons. Noted time point: blood at routine non-recurrence follow-up after resection. Without sorting, whole RNA was sequenced from tumor, nontumor lung or frozen PBMC. Sequencing used PBMCs, obtained at follow-up. These receptors were taken from a male donor with early-stage non-small cell lung cancer.

This clonotype was seen at least ten times. The chain uses TRBV4-1 and TRBJ2-4; maybe TRBD2 (6 bases). CDR1 and CDR2 from the germline V gene are MGHRA and YSYEKL. This CDR3 comprises 15 residues. Trimming removed 4 bases at V and 6 bases at J, with 16 bases between. In nucleotides, the CDR3 is TGCGCCAGCAGCCGGGCCGCGGGATCTCCAAACATTCAGTACTTC. It encodes CASSRAAGSPNIQYF.

V usage is TRBV15 and J usage is TRBJ2-3; 7 bases map to TRBD2. This CDR3 region has 17 residues. Germline CDR1 is LNHNV and CDR2 is YYDKDF (reference sequence). V shed 0 bases, J shed 0 bases, and the junction held 6 bases outside the gene matches. The CDR3 sequence is CATSRDTVAGSTDTQYF. The CDR3 bases are TGTGCCACCAGCAGAGATACGGTAGCGGGTAGCACAGATACGCAGTATTTT.

This clonotype was observed at least ten times. The germline gene is not matched at one end of the junction; a read error may be the cause. The genes are TRBV7-7 and TRBJ1-5, with D maybe TRBD1 (5 bases). Germline CDR1 SSHAT, CDR2 FNYEAQ (reference sequence). This CDR3 contains 13 residues. CDR3 in DNA: TGTGCTAGCAGCTTAGGGGAGAGACAGCCCCAGCATTTT. Protein: CASSLGERQPQHF.

Many counts were recorded for this clonotype. The rearrangement joins TRBV4-1 to TRBJ2-3; D is unclear. The germline V gene has CDR1 MGHRA and CDR2 YSYEKL. CDR3 size: 12 residues. With 0 bases removed from V and 6 bases from J, the gap between germline ends came to 4 bases. The CDR3 loop reads CASSQDQDTQYF. CDR3 in DNA: TGCGCCAGCAGCCAAGACCAGGATACGCAGTATTTT.

This clonotype showed up just a few times. This sequence joins TRBV3-1 and TRBJ1-2; 8 bases are a match to TRBD1. The CDR3 extends over 14 amino acids. J was trimmed by 8 bases and V by 4 bases; bases with no gene match: 9. Germline CDR1 is LGHDT and CDR2 is YNNKEL (reference sequence). The CDR3 DNA is TGTGCCAGCAGCCTAGTCCAGGGGGCGGGAGGCTACACCTTC. Protein sequence: CASSLVQGAGGYTF.

This clonotype occurred a few times. The chain joins TRBV6-2 or TRBV6-3 to TRBJ1-2; D unclear. The CDR3 contains 16 residues. Germline lookup yields CDR1 MNHEY and CDR2 SVGEGT. The V end lost 0 bases, the J end lost 2 bases, and 13 bases lay between the germline ends. CDR3 loop: CASSYSKLRANYGYTF. As DNA, the CDR3 is TGTGCCAGCAGTTACTCTAAACTCCGGGCAAACTATGGCTACACCTTC.

The genes are TRBV12-3 or TRBV12-4 and TRBJ1-1, with a weak D call TRBD1 (6 bases). CDR3 length equals 14 residues. The V and J ends lost 3 bases and 11 bases respectively, with 19 bases between them. The CDR3 DNA is TGTGCCAGCAGTTTCCCCCTGAGGGGGGCGCGGGCTTTCTTT. It translates to CASSFPLRGARAFF.

This clonotype was seen at least ten times. This chain uses TRBV7-9 with TRBJ2-5, with TRBD1 matching 7 bases. With V trimmed by 4 bases and J by 4 bases, 3 bases remained unmatched. CDR3 length: 13 residues. CDR1 is SEHNR and CDR2 is FQNEAQ in the germline V gene (reference sequence). The CDR3 here is CASSYTGVETQYF. For the CDR3, the DNA is TGTGCCAGCAGCTACACAGGGGTAGAGACCCAGTACTTC.

Here the CDR3 DNA reads TGTGCCAGCAGGTCTAGCGGGGGTTATGAGACCCAGTACTTC. It is translated as CASRSSGGYETQYF. The chain employs TRBV7-2 and TRBJ2-5, with 10 positions matching TRBD2. V shed 6 bases, J shed 5 bases, and the junction held 6 bases outside the gene matches. This CDR3 is 14 amino acids long. Germline lookup yields CDR1 SGHTA and CDR2 FQGNSA.

This clonotype was found a few times. This sequence joins TRBV4-1 and TRBJ2-2; D remains ambiguous. This CDR3 is 15 amino acids long. Germline values: CDR1 MGHRA, CDR2 YSYEKL. Deletions cut 8 bases from V and 4 bases from J, with 17 bases between. In DNA form, the CDR3 reads TGCGCCAGCTTCCCTCTCCTCAGAGGCACCGGGGAGCTGTTTTTT. This encodes CASFPLLRGTGELFF.

This clonotype was recorded at least ten times. V and J are TRBV27 and TRBJ1-5; 7 positions agree with TRBD1. The CDR3 loop spans 14 amino acids. CDR1 and CDR2 from the germline V gene are MNHEY and SMNVEV (reference sequence). Trimming removed 8 bases from V and 7 bases from J; junction bases left unmatched: 11. The CDR3 DNA is TGTGCCAGCTGGGACAGCGGGGGAGGGCAGCCCCAGCATTTT. This sequence encodes CASWDSGGGQPQHF.

The rearrangement links TRBV6-5 to TRBJ2-5, with TRBD1 matching 12 bases. V was pared by 6 bases and J by 5 bases, with 7 bases of the junction left unmatched. CDR1 is MNHEY and CDR2 is SVGAGI in the germline V gene. The CDR3 is 15 amino acids. The CDR3 spells CASRGGTGGGETQYF. In DNA form, the CDR3 reads TGTGCCAGCAGAGGCGGGACAGGGGGCGGGGAGACCCAGTACTTC.

Many counts were recorded for this clonotype. V usage is TRBV20-1 and J usage is TRBJ1-6; D not certain. The V gene's germline CDR1 is DFQATT and CDR2 SNEGSKA (reference sequence). Trimming took 3 bases from V and 9 from J, leaving 9 bases between them. The CDR3 contains 12 residues. In DNA form, the CDR3 reads TGCAGTGCTAGTTCTCTGGGTTCACCCCTCCACTTT. It encodes CSASSLGSPLHF.

This clonotype was picked up a small number of times. The chain carries TRBV6-6 and TRBJ2-3, with TRBD1 identical over 7 bases. V shed 7 bases and J 1 base; nucleotides not matched to a gene: 5. The V gene's germline CDR1 is MNHNY and CDR2 SVGAGI (reference sequence). The CDR3 spans 14 residues. The CDR3 spells CASNLGQGTDTQYF. The CDR3, as DNA: TGTGCCAGCAACCTAGGACAGGGCACAGATACGCAGTATTTT.

V and J are TRBV6-4 and TRBJ1-1; 8 bases match TRBD1. The germline V gene has CDR1 MRHNA and CDR2 SNTAGT. The CDR3 sequence is 14 residues long. With 5 bases clipped from V and 1 base from J, the junction kept 3 bases outside the gene matches. CDR3 residues: CASSQTGENTEAFF. Written as DNA, the CDR3 is TGTGCCAGCAGTCAGACAGGGGAGAACACTGAAGCTTTCTTT.

The chain combines TRBV4-3 with TRBJ2-7; 9 bases map to TRBD2. This CDR3 has 19 amino acids. V trimming: 0 bases; J trimming: 2 bases; junction bases outside the gene matches: 14. The germline gives CDR1 LGHNA, CDR2 YSLEER. DNA of the CDR3: TGCGCCAGCAGCCAAGATCTTTTGGCGGCTAGCGGGGTGGCCTACGAGCAGTACTTC. Its protein is CASSQDLLAASGVAYEQYF.

V and J are TRBV27 and TRBJ1-5; a possible D gene is TRBD1 (5 bases). V gave up 6 bases and J gave up 5 bases, with 17 bases separating them. Germline values: CDR1 MNHEY, CDR2 SMNVEV (reference sequence). This CDR3 is built from 15 residues. CDR3 nucleotides: TGTGCCAGCAGATCCGGACAAGGACCCCATCAGCCCCAGCATTTT. Translation gives CASRSGQGPHQPQHF.

The gene calls are TRBV10-1 and TRBJ2-3; a possible D gene is TRBD2 (5 bases). The CDR3 is 13 residues long. Germline V lookup: CDR1 WNHNN, CDR2 SYGVQD (reference sequence). V lost 0 bases to trimming and J lost 7 bases, with 8 bases between them. As DNA, the CDR3 is TGCGCCAGCAGTGAGTCCGGAGGTAATACGCAGTATTTT. It codes for CASSESGGNTQYF.

The chain couples TRBV10-3 to TRBJ2-5; a weak D match, TRBD1 (6 bases). The CDR3 has 14 amino acids. CDR1 ENHRY and CDR2 SYGVKD come from the germline V gene. The germline V and J ends were trimmed by 3 bases and 1 base, with 9 bases remaining between them. This CDR3 reads CAISDRGGQETQYF. CDR3 nucleotides: TGTGCCATCAGTGACCGAGGGGGCCAAGAGACCCAGTACTTC.

The J gene is TRBJ1-1, the V gene TRBV2; TRBD1 is a possible D gene (5 bases). The germline gives CDR1 SNHLY, CDR2 FYNNEI. Trimming shortened V by 4 bases and J by 4 bases, and 10 bases separated the two germline ends. This CDR3 comprises 13 residues. CDR3 nucleotides: TGTGCCAGCAGTGCGGGGCGCGGCACTGAAGCTTTCTTT. Its protein is CASSAGRGTEAFF.

This clonotype turned up a few times. The CDR3 DNA is TGTGCCAGCAGTTTCGGTCTCGATCAGCCCCAGCATTTT. Translating it yields CASSFGLDQPQHF. The chain combines TRBV12-3 or TRBV12-4 with TRBJ1-5; D remains ambiguous. The CDR3 is 13 amino acids. V lost 3 bases to trimming and J lost 5 bases, with 8 bases between them.

The table lists this clonotype with a few counts. This chain uses TRBV12-3 or TRBV12-4 with TRBJ2-3; the match to TRBD2 covers 7 bases. Unmatched junction bases numbered 1, after V lost 2 bases and J lost 5 bases. This CDR3 spans 13 amino acids. In nucleotides, the CDR3 is TGTGCCAGCAGTTTACCGGGAGGAGATACGCAGTATTTT. Its translation is CASSLPGGDTQYF.

This rearrangement joins TRBV18 to TRBJ2-7; D ambiguous. This CDR3 region has 12 residues. Germline V lookup: CDR1 KGHSH, CDR2 LQKENI. The V end was cut by 3 bases, the J end by 7 bases, with 10 bases between. The CDR3 nucleotides read TGTGCCAGCTCACCCGCGGTCAGGGAGCAGTACTTC. It specifies CASSPAVREQYF.

This clonotype was counted only a few times. The J gene is TRBJ1-6, the V gene TRBV28, with a possible D match to TRBD1 (6 bases). The CDR3 loop spans 15 amino acids. V lost 7 bases to trimming and J lost 7 bases, with 17 bases between them. CDR1 is MDHEN and CDR2 is SYDVKM in the germline V gene. CDR3 amino acids: CASTEQGVENSPLHF. In DNA form, the CDR3 reads TGTGCCAGCACCGAACAGGGCGTAGAGAATTCACCCCTCCACTTT.

This clonotype was found a few times. CDR3 amino acids: CASSFKGFGGQPQHF. CDR3 nucleotide sequence: TGTGCCAGCAGTTTCAAGGGGTTTGGCGGTCAGCCCCAGCATTTT. V is TRBV28 and J is TRBJ1-5; possible D gene TRBD1, 5 bases. The CDR3 is 15 residues long. The V end lost 3 bases, the J end lost 6 bases, and 15 bases lay between the germline ends. From germline, CDR1 is MDHEN and CDR2 SYDVKM.